The 5 T cell receptor beta chains below all came from one sample that was sequenced in a study of T-cell memory formation after mild COVID-19 (dated by TCRdb to the early 2020s). Library preparation employed 5' RACE. Reads for this sample came from an Illumina NovaSeq 6000. In-frame beta chains were kept once TCRdb had trimmed the public reads at Q25 with fastp and called clones with MiXCR. Each entry merges the rows of one CDR3 protein and shows their most common DNA and genes. This sample comprises some 270,000 distinct CDR3 sequences, roughly 14% of them detected only once. Around 2% of the sample is in the top ten clones. The sequenced sample consisted of PBMCs or a T cell subset sorted from them (not recorded which). These receptor sequences come from an adult woman who had mild COVID-19 (a few samples of this study predate the infection). The sample titles of this study are shuffled in the database, so cell type and time point are left out; the donor was told from shared clones.

J is TRBJ2-7 and V is TRBV7-8; the D gene is possibly TRBD2 (6 bases). CDR1 is SGHVS and CDR2 is FQNEAQ in the germline V gene. The ends were cut back, 5 bases at V and 2 bases at J, with 13 bases in the middle. The CDR3 consists of 14 residues. In DNA form, the CDR3 reads TGTGCCAGCAGCCCCGGGACTCAGACCTACGAGCAGTACTTC. This encodes CASSPGTQTYEQYF.

J is TRBJ1-5 and V is TRBV2; unclear D gene. This CDR3 spans 14 amino acids. The germline CDR1 and CDR2 sequences are SNHLY and FYNNEI. The ends were cut back, 6 bases at V and 6 bases at J, with 15 bases in the middle. The CDR3 loop reads CASSERGFGQPQHF. CDR3 in DNA: TGTGCCAGCAGCGAGCGAGGGTTCGGTCAGCCCCAGCATTTT.

The V call is TRBV20-1, the J call TRBJ2-4, with D unclear. Between the trimmed V and J ends, which lost 1 base and 1 base, there was a span of 8 bases. This CDR3 has 14 residues. Germline V CDR1 and CDR2: DFQATT, SNEGSKA (reference sequence). In DNA form, the CDR3 reads TGCAGTGCTAGAGTGGGTTCGGCCAAAAACATTCAGTACTTC. Translated, it gives CSARVGSAKNIQYF.

This sequence joins TRBV6-1 and TRBJ1-4, with TRBD1 matching 7 bases. Germline CDR1 reads MNHNS; CDR2 reads SASEGT. The CDR3 has 13 amino acids. The J segment lost 5 bases and the V segment lost 6 bases, leaving 3 bases of the junction unmatched. CDR3 amino acids: CASSKTGNEKLFF. CDR3 in DNA: TGTGCCAGCAGCAAGACAGGGAATGAAAAACTGTTTTTT.

The V and J genes are TRBV7-2 and TRBJ2-1, with a weak D call TRBD2 (6 bases). V dropped 4 bases and J dropped 0 bases, with 13 bases sitting between them. CDR3 length: 16 residues. Looked up from germline, CDR1 is SGHTA and CDR2 is FQGNSA. The CDR3 spells CASSSVAGYSYNEQFF. The CDR3 nucleotides are TGTGCCAGCAGCTCCGTCGCGGGATACTCCTACAATGAGCAGTTCTTC. Complete variable domain (other parts from reference TRBV7-2 and TRBJ2-1): GAGVSQSPSNKVTEKGKDVELRCDPISGHTALYWYRQSLGQGLEFLIYFQGNSAPDKSGLPSDRFSAERTGGSVSTLTIQRTQQEDSAVYLCASSSVAGYSYNEQFFGPGTRLTVL.